This entry features one T cell receptor (beta chain) sequence. Its antigen is as yet unknown. The CDR3 has 18 amino acids. Germline CDR1 SGHAT, CDR2 FQDESV (reference sequence). V was clipped by 3 bases and J by 4 bases, with 24 bases between them. TCRdb passed the RT-PCR reads through MiXCR, listing each CDR3 protein once. The sample includes some 190,000 distinct CDR3 sequences, 13% to 15% of them seen just once. The data were obtained in a study of response to subunit inactivated influenza vaccine. Findings of the study overall: Few additional T cells are recruited per seasonal influenza vaccination, authors suggested.

V gene TRBV11-1 combines with J gene TRBJ1-2; the D gene is possibly TRBD1 (6 bases). This TCR derives from a man over 45 who received an inactivated influenza vaccine. The input for sequencing was CD8+ T cells sorted from PBMCs, taken roughly 5 days after vaccination. The DNA of the CDR3 is TGTGCCAGCAGCTTGGTGACGGGCAGCGGGGGGACACTCTATGGCTACACCTTC. Translating it yields CASSLVTGSGGTLYGYTF.